These 20 T cell receptor beta chains originate from one sample sequenced in a study of T cell responses to AZD1222 COVID-19 vaccine. Here immunoSEQ multiplex PCR was the method, and the copy in TCRdb shows in-frame clones only, minus some. The repertoire holds fewer than 150,000 clones, with 80% to 90% as singletons. Sequenced material: peripheral blood, taken 28 days after the second AZD1222 dose. The origin of the receptors is an adult who received the AZD1222 COVID-19 vaccine.

The CDR3 bases are TGCGCCAGCAGACCAACAGGGAGTTTGAACATTCAGTACTTC. Protein sequence: CASRPTGSLNIQYF. The chain links TRBV4-1 to TRBJ2-4; perhaps TRBD1 as D (6 bases). This CDR3 is 14 amino acids long. Germline CDR1 is MGHRA and CDR2 is YSYEKL. V was clipped by 6 bases and J by 7 bases, with 16 bases between them.

The chain couples TRBV5-8 to TRBJ2-1; 8 nucleotides agree with TRBD2. CDR1 and CDR2 from the germline V gene are SGHTS and YDEGEE. The length of the CDR3 is 15 residues. Germline trimming cut 1 base from V and 2 bases from J; bases unmatched to any gene: 2. The CDR3 DNA follows: TGTGCCAGCAGCTTGCGGGGGGGGACCTACAATGAGCAGTTCTTC. Residues: CASSLRGGTYNEQFF.

The gene calls are TRBV27 and TRBJ2-3; possibly TRBD2 for D (6 bases). Trimming took 5 bases from V and 6 from J, leaving 15 bases between them. The CDR3 spans 14 residues. Germline V gene sequence: CDR1 MNHEY, CDR2 SMNVEV (reference sequence). The CDR3 is CASSPGTLSDTQYF. CDR3 sequence (DNA): TGTGCCAGCAGTCCAGGGACTTTATCGGATACGCAGTATTTT.

This clone came up once. This chain connects TRBV19 to TRBJ1-2, with 7 positions matching TRBD1. Trimming removed 4 bases from V and 11 bases from J; junction bases left unmatched: 16. The CDR3 is 15 amino acids. CDR1 is LNHDA, CDR2 SQIVND, per germline (reference sequence). The CDR3 nucleotides read TGTGCCAGTAGTACTACCGGACAGGTCTCGAAAGGGTACACCTTC. Translation: CASSTTGQVSKGYTF.

The rearrangement links TRBV25-1 to TRBJ1-1; D call uncertain. Germline V CDR1 and CDR2: MGHDK, SYGVNS. Trimming removed 5 bases from V and 1 base from J, with 8 bases in between. The CDR3 consists of 13 residues. CDR3 DNA: TGTGCCAGCAGTCACACAGCGAACACTGAAGCTTTCTTT. Amino acid sequence: CASSHTANTEAFF.

The rearrangement links TRBV12-5 to TRBJ2-2, with D possibly being TRBD2 (6 bases). The germline CDR1 and CDR2 sequences are LGHNT and FRNRAP. Trimming removed 11 bases from V and 7 bases from J, with 23 bases in between. This CDR3 comprises 15 residues. The CDR3 DNA follows: TGTGCTCGGGGCGCGCCCGGGGCCGGGGGCGGGGAGCTGTTTTTT. Translating it yields CARGAPGAGGGELFF.

J is TRBJ2-7 and V is TRBV6-5, with a possible D match to TRBD1 (5 bases). This CDR3 has 14 residues. Per the germline V gene, CDR1 is MNHEY and CDR2 is SVGAGI. V lost 6 bases and J 2 bases, leaving 14 bases between the germline ends. In nucleotides, the CDR3 is TGTGCCAGCAGGTGGTTCAGGGAAGCCTACGAGCAGTACTTC. This gives the protein CASRWFREAYEQYF.

The chain joins TRBV11-2 to TRBJ1-1; TRBD1 is a possible D gene (6 bases). CDR1 SGHAT and CDR2 FQNNGV come from the germline V gene. V was pared by 5 bases and J by 1 base, with 14 bases between. This CDR3 is 15 amino acids long. Here the CDR3 DNA reads TGTGCCAGCAGCCCATGGGACACTAAGAACACTGAAGCTTTCTTT. Amino acid sequence: CASSPWDTKNTEAFF.

This chain uses TRBV5-4 with TRBJ2-5; TRBD2 matches at 13 bases. Looked up from germline, CDR1 is SGHNT and CDR2 is YYREEE (reference sequence). The CDR3 is 15 residues long. The ends lost 3 bases at V and 3 bases at J; junction bases unmatched: 2. The CDR3 nucleotides read TGTGCCAGCAGCTGGGGACTAGCGGGGAAAGAGACCCAGTACTTC. Its protein product is CASSWGLAGKETQYF.

This chain joins TRBV12-3 or TRBV12-4 and TRBJ2-1, with D maybe TRBD2 (5 bases). The CDR3 contains 12 residues. V was shortened by 6 bases and J by 8 bases, with 11 bases between the two germline ends. The CDR3 region is CASRFHSDEQFF. In nucleotides, the CDR3 is TGTGCCAGCAGATTTCATAGCGATGAGCAGTTCTTC.

The rearrangement links TRBV30 to TRBJ2-1; perhaps D is TRBD1 or TRBD2 (6 bases each). V was cut by 3 bases and J by 2 bases, with 14 bases left in between. CDR3 length: 15 residues. Germline V CDR1 and CDR2: GTSNPN, SVGIG (reference sequence). The CDR3 DNA sequence: TGTGCCTGGAGCCCAATAGGGGGGACCTACAATGAGCAGTTCTTC. Translated: CAWSPIGGTYNEQFF.

V usage is TRBV12-3 or TRBV12-4 and J usage is TRBJ2-5; a possible D gene is TRBD2 (6 bases). The CDR3 consists of 13 residues. The V and J ends lost 5 bases and 5 bases respectively, with 12 bases between them. CDR3 sequence (DNA): TGTGCCAGCAGTGGTCCGGCGGGGGAGACCCAGTACTTC. This sequence encodes CASSGPAGETQYF.

The V call is TRBV7-9, the J call TRBJ2-1; D possibly matches TRBD1 or TRBD2 (5 bases each). The V and J ends lost 5 bases and 9 bases respectively, with 17 bases between them. Germline CDR1 SEHNR, CDR2 FQNEAQ (reference sequence). CDR3 length: 14 amino acids. CDR3 sequence reads: CASSLGTSDPEQFF. CDR3 bases: TGTGCCAGCAGCCTAGGGACCTCGGATCCTGAGCAGTTCTTC.

V usage is TRBV19 and J usage is TRBJ1-2; D possibly corresponds to TRBD1 (5 bases). CDR1 and CDR2 from the germline V gene are LNHDA and SQIVND (reference sequence). V lost 5 bases to trimming and J lost 2 bases, with 9 bases between them. This CDR3 has 13 amino acids. The CDR3 region is CASSDWGNYGYTF. Here the CDR3 DNA reads TGTGCCAGTAGTGATTGGGGGAACTATGGCTACACCTTC.

CDR3 bases: TGTGCCAGCAGCCTCCGTGAGCGCTATGGCTACACCTTC. Translation gives CASSLRERYGYTF. This chain connects TRBV7-9 to TRBJ1-2; the D is unclear. In germline, CDR1 is SEHNR, CDR2 FQNEAQ (reference sequence). The CDR3 is made up of 13 amino acids. V was trimmed by 5 bases and J by 4 bases, leaving 11 bases between them.

This sequence joins TRBV3-1 (or the pseudogene TRBV3-2) and TRBJ2-5, with 10 bases that match TRBD2. Per the germline V gene, CDR1 is LGHDT and CDR2 is YNNKEL (reference sequence). CDR3 length: 17 residues. The trim removed 1 base at V and 4 bases at J, leaving 9 bases unmatched. The chain's CDR3 is CASSQASAGGPLETQYF. The CDR3 nucleotides are TGTGCCAGCAGCCAAGCCTCAGCGGGAGGGCCGTTAGAGACCCAGTACTTC.

The rearrangement uses TRBV7-2 and TRBJ2-5; D perhaps matches TRBD2 (6 bases). From germline, CDR1 is SGHTA and CDR2 FQGNSA. This CDR3 is built from 16 residues. The V end lost 5 bases, the J end lost 7 bases, and 23 bases lay between the germline ends. CDR3 sequence (DNA): TGTGCCAGCAGCCAACTAGCAATACAAAGTTACGGGACCCAGTACTTC. Amino acid sequence: CASSQLAIQSYGTQYF.

The gene calls are TRBV7-9 and TRBJ2-1; no definite D call. This CDR3 region has 11 residues. Germline assignment: CDR1 SEHNR and CDR2 FQNEAQ (reference sequence). Here the CDR3 DNA reads TGTGCAGAGGAATCCTACAATGAGCAGTTCTTC. It yields the protein CAEESYNEQFF. The whole variable domain, filled in from reference TRBV7-9 and TRBJ2-1, reads DTGVSQNPRHKITKRGQNVTFRCDPISEHNRLYWYRQTLGQGPEFLTYFQNEAQLEKSRLLSDRFSAERPKGSFSTLEIQRTEQGDSAMYLCAEESYNEQFFGPGTRLTVL.

This clone was picked up one time. The genes are TRBV2 and TRBJ2-1, with D tentatively TRBD1 (6 bases). The V gene lost 5 bases and the J gene lost 4 bases, with 15 bases spanning the gap. Germline-derived CDR1 and CDR2 are SNHLY and FYNNEI. This CDR3 contains 15 residues. The DNA of the CDR3 is TGTGCCAGCAGTTCACTCCGGGACACATACAATGAGCAGTTCTTC. This sequence encodes CASSSLRDTYNEQFF.

This chain's CDR3 is CASSMEPGETQYF. CDR3 nucleotide sequence: TGTGCCAGTAGTATGGAACCCGGGGAGACCCAGTACTTC. The chain is built from TRBV19 and TRBJ2-5; D is unclear. Germline CDR1 reads LNHDA; CDR2 reads SQIVND (reference sequence). V was clipped by 3 bases and J by 5 bases, with 10 bases between them. The CDR3 extends over 13 amino acids.